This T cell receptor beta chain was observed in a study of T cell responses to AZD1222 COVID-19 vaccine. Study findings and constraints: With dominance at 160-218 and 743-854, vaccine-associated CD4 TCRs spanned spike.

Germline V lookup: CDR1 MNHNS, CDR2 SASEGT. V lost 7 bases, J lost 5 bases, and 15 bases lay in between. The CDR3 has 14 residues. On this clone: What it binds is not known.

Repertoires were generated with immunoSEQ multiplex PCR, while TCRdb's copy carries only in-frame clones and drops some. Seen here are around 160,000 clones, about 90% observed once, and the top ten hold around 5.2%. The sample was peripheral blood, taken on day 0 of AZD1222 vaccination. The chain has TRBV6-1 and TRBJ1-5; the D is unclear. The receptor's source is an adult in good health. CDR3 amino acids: CASIQLGGDQPQHF. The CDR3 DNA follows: TGTGCCAGCATTCAACTGGGCGGAGATCAGCCCCAGCATTTT.